Detailed here is one TCR beta chain. There are 16 residues in the CDR3. Trimming pared 2 bases from V and 2 bases from J, leaving 13 bases between. Germline-derived CDR1 and CDR2 are SGHKS and YYEKEE (reference sequence). This record belongs to a study of blood T cell repertoires in COVID-19. Study as a whole: The United States, Italy and Spain supplied acute and convalescent COVID-19 samples. The analysed material was cDNA or gDNA that came from T cells, B-cell-depleted T cells, or PBMCs.

Authors' methods: Counts of nucleated cells, estimated from reference gene primer amplification, were obtained. Generated by immunoSEQ multiplex PCR, the TCRdb table keeps only in-frame clones and is missing some. V and J calls and clone size come straight from that table; D and trimming were deduced from the DNA. The repertoire holds 55,000 to 85,000 clones, with 90% as singletons. The TCR comes from a young woman with acute or convalescent COVID-19. What was sequenced was peripheral blood. The V and J genes are TRBV5-5 and TRBJ1-4; D is ambiguous. The CDR3 bases are TGTGCCAGCAGCTTAGTGAGGGCAGCTACTAATGAAAAACTGTTTTTT. Translation gives CASSLVRAATNEKLFF.